This TCR beta chain appears in the sequencing data of a study of CD8+ T cells in alopecia areata. In the study overall: Tofacitinib continued for 6 to 18 months and was then withheld for 6 months. Scoring treated patients' severity relied on the percentage of scalp area affected.

This CDR3 spans 15 amino acids. After removal of 2 bases from V and 5 bases from J, the junction contained 3 bases not matched to a gene. Germline CDR1 and CDR2: SGDLS and YYNGEE. Overall study results and limits: More clonal than normal scalp was lesional scalp, particularly alopecia totalis/universalis.

Extraction of RNA preceded its reverse transcription into cDNA, which served as the sequencing template. Profiled with immunoSEQ multiplex PCR; TCRdb holds only in-frame clones, not every one. The table has hundreds of thousands of clones, roughly 60% seen once; the top ten hold roughly 0.93%. With respect to this clone: No antigen is known for it.

The treatment denotes: oral pan-JAK inhibitor, 5-10 mg twice daily. Peripheral blood samples and lesional scalp punch biopsies were obtained from alopecia areata patients. This chain connects TRBV9 to TRBJ2-1; TRBD2 matches at 11 bases. Here the sequenced sample was CD4+ T cells sorted from blood, taken at week 52, from a patient treated with tofacitinib. The clonotype was recovered from a human donor with alopecia areata. CDR3 nucleotides: TGTGCCAGCAGCGTGACTAGCGGGGCCAACAATGAGCAGTTCTTC. It codes for CASSVTSGANNEQFF.